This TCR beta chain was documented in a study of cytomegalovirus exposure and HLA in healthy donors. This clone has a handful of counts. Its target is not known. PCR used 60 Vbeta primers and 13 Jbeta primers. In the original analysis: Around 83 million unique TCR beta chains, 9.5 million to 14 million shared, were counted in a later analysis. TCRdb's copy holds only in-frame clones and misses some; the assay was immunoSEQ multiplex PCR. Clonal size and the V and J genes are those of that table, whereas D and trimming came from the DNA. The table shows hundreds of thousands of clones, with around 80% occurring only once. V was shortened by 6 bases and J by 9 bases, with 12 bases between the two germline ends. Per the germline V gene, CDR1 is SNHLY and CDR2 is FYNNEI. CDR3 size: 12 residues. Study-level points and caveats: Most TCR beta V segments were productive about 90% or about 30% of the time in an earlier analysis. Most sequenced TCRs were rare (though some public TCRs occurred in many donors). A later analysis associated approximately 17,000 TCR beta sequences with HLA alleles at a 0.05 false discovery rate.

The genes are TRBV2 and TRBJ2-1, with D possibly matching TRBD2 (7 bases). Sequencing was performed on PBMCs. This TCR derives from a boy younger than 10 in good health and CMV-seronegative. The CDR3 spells CASRGGGTEQFF. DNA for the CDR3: TGTGCCAGCAGGGGAGGGGGGACTGAGCAGTTCTTC.